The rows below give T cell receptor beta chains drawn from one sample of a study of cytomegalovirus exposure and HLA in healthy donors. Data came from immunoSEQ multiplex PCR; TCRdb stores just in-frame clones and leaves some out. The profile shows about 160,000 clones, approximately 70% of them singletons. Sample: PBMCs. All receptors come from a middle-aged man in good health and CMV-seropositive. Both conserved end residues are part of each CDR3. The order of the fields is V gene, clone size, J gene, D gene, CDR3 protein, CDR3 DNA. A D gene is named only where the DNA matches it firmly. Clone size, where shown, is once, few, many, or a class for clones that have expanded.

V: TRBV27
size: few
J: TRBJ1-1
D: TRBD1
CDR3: CASSTTGTGGTEAFF
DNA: TGTGCCAGCAGCACTACCGGGACAGGGGGCACTGAAGCTTTCTTT

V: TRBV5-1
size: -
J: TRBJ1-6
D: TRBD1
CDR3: CASSFDRANSPLHF
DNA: TGCGCCAGCAGCTTTGACAGGGCTAATTCACCCCTCCACTTT

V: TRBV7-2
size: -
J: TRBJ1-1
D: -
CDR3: CASSSDTEAFF
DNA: TGTGCCAGCAGCTCGGACACTGAAGCTTTCTTT

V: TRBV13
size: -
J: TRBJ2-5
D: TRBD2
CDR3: CASSPGLAVQETQYF
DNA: TGTGCCAGCAGCCCCGGACTAGCCGTCCAAGAGACCCAGTACTTC

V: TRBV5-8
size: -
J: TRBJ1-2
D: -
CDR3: CASSPRGGRANFDYGYTF
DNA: TGTGCCAGCAGCCCTCGCGGAGGGCGGGCTAACTTTGACTATGGCTACACCTTC

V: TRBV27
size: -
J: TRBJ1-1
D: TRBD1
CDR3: CASSSSGDRGKAFF
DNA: TGTGCCAGCAGTTCCTCAGGGGACAGGGGGAAGGCTTTCTTT

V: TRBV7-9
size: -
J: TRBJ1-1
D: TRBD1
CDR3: CASSLGQGAGAFF
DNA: TGTGCCAGCAGCTTAGGTCAGGGGGCAGGAGCTTTCTTT

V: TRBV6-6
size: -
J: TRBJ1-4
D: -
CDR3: CASSQTPGANEKLFF
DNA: TGTGCCAGCAGCCAGACGCCGGGAGCTAATGAAAAACTGTTTTTT

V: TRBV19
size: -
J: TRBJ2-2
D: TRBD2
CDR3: CASSESGGARELFF
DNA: TGTGCCAGTAGTGAAAGCGGGGGGGCAAGGGAGCTGTTTTTT

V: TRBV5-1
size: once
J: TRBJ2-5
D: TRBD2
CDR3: CASSLTPSGAQETQYF
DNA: TGCGCCAGCAGCTTGACGCCTAGCGGGGCACAAGAGACCCAGTACTTC

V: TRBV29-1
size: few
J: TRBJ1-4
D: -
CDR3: CSVAGTPGEKLFF
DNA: TGCAGCGTTGCCGGGACTCCGGGAGAAAAACTGTTTTTT

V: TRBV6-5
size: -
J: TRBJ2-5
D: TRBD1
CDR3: CASSYPPDRVAEQYF
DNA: TGTGCCAGCAGTTACCCTCCGGACAGGGTAGCGGAGCAGTACTTC

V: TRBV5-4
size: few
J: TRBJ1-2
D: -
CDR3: CASSLDRNYGYTF
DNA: TGTGCCAGCAGCTTGGACAGGAACTATGGCTACACCTTC

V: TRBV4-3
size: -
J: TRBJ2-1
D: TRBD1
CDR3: CASSQGTGDEQFF
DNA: TGCGCCAGCAGCCAAGGGACAGGGGATGAGCAGTTCTTC

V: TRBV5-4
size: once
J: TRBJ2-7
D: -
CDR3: CASSPGPRGAAYEQYF
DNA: TGTGCCAGCAGCCCGGGACCCCGGGGGGCCGCCTACGAGCAGTACTTC

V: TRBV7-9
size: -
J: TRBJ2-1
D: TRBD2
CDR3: CASSPPGGLAGDYNEQFF
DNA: TGTGCCAGCAGCCCTCCAGGGGGACTAGCGGGTGACTACAATGAGCAGTTCTTC

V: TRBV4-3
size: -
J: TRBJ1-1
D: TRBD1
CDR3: CASSQEPGQGFEAFF
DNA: TGCGCCAGCAGCCAAGAACCCGGACAGGGGTTTGAAGCTTTCTTT

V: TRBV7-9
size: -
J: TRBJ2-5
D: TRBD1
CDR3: CASSLRRGQEETQYF
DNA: TGTGCCAGCAGCTTAAGGAGGGGACAGGAGGAGACCCAGTACTTC

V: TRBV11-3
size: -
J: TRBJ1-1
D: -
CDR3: CASSLDQRTEAFF
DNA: TGTGCCAGCAGCTTAGATCAGCGGACTGAAGCTTTCTTT

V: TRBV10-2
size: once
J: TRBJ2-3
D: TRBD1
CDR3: CASSERDRTSTDTQYF
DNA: TGCGCCAGCAGTGAGAGGGACAGAACTAGCACAGATACGCAGTATTTT

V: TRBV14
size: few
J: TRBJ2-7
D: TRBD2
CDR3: CASSRSGTSSEQYF
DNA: TGTGCCAGCAGCCGTTCCGGGACTAGCTCTGAGCAGTACTTC

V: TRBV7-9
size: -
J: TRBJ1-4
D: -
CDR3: CASSLPGDEKLFF
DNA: TGTGCCAGCAGCTTGCCAGGGGATGAAAAACTGTTTTTT

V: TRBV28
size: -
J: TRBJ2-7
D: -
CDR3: CASSVSTDYEQYF
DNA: TGTGCCAGCAGTGTATCGACAGACTACGAGCAGTACTTC

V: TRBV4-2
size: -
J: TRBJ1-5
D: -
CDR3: CASNEGSDQPQHF
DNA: TGTGCCAGCAACGAGGGCAGTGATCAGCCCCAGCATTTT

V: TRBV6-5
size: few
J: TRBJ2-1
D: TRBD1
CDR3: CASSYSRTGMNEQFF
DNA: TGTGCCAGCAGTTACTCGAGGACAGGGATGAATGAGCAGTTCTTC

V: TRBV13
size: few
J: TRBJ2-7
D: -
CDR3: CASSRSTTLTDYEQYF
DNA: TGTGCCAGCAGCCGCTCCACGACCCTGACAGACTACGAGCAGTACTTC

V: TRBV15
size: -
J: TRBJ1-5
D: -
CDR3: CATSRDASGRQPQHF
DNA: TGTGCCACCAGCAGAGATGCGTCAGGCCGCCAGCCCCAGCATTTT

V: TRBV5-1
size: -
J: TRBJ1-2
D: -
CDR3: CASSVSPGDSSYTF
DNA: TGCGCCAGCAGCGTAAGTCCAGGGGATTCCAGCTACACCTTC

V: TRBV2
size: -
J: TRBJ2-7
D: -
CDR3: CATQIRSTGINSPFSYEQYF
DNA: TGTGCCACCCAAATCAGGAGCACCGGGATTAATAGCCCCTTCTCCTACGAGCAGTACTTC

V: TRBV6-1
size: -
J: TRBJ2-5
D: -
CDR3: CASNGGSQETQYF
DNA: TGTGCCAGCAATGGAGGGTCCCAAGAGACCCAGTACTTC

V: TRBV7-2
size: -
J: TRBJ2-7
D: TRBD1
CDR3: CASSFQGTVAYEQYF
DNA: TGTGCCAGCAGCTTCCAAGGGACAGTTGCCTACGAGCAGTACTTC

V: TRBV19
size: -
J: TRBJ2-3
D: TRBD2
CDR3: CASSPLSGDGHTQYF
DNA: TGTGCCAGTAGTCCCCTTAGCGGGGACGGCCATACGCAGTATTTT

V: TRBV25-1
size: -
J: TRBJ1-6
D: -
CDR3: CASSDGWPSSPLHF
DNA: TGTGCCAGCAGTGACGGGTGGCCGTCTTCACCCCTCCACTTT

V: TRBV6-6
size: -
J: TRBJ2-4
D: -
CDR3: CATSDTNIQYF
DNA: TGTGCCACCTCGGACACAAACATTCAGTACTTC

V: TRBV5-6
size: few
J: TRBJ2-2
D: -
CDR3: CASSLGLGGLGTGELFF
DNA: TGTGCCAGCAGCTTGGGGTTGGGGGGACTTGGCACCGGGGAGCTGTTTTTT

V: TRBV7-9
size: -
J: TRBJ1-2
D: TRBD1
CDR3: CASSLPRQGSRGYTF
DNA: TGTGCCAGCAGCTTGCCTCGACAGGGATCACGAGGCTACACCTTC

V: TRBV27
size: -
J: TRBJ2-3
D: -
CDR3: CASSRPGDTQYF
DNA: TGTGCCAGCAGTCGGCCCGGGGATACGCAGTATTTT

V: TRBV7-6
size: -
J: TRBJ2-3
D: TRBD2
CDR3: CASSPLAGTSRSFTDTQYF
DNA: TGTGCCAGCAGCCCCTTAGCGGGGACCTCTCGATCCTTCACAGATACGCAGTATTTT

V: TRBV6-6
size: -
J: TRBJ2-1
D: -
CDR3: CASSNEGQRYNEQFF
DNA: TGTGCCAGCAGCAATGAGGGACAAAGATACAATGAGCAGTTCTTC

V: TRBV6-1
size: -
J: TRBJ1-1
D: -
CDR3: CASSASYPPVTEAFF
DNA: TGTGCCAGCAGTGCCTCATATCCCCCGGTCACTGAAGCTTTCTTT

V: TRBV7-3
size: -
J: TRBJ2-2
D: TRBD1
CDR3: CASSLPGQGVGKSTGELFF
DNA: TGTGCCAGCAGCTTACCGGGACAGGGAGTAGGGAAGAGCACCGGGGAGCTGTTTTTT

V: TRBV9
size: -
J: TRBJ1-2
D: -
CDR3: CASSPDGGSGYTF
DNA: TGTGCCAGCAGCCCGGACGGGGGAAGTGGCTACACCTTC

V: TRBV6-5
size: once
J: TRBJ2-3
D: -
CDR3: CASSVQAGTDTQYF
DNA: TGTGCCAGCAGTGTACAGGCTGGCACAGATACGCAGTATTTT

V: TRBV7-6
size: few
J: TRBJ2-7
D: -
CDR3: CASSFAGGYEQYF
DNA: TGTGCCAGCAGCTTTGCCGGGGGCTACGAGCAGTACTTC

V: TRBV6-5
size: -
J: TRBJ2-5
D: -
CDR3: CASRGGIGTQYF
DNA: TGTGCCAGCAGGGGGGGTATAGGGACCCAGTACTTC

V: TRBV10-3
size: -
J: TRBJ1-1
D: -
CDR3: CAITTGGNTEAFF
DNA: TGTGCCATCACCACCGGAGGGAACACTGAAGCTTTCTTT

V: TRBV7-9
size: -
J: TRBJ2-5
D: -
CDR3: CASSFWGGETQYF
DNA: TGTGCCAGCAGCTTTTGGGGAGGCGAGACCCAGTACTTC

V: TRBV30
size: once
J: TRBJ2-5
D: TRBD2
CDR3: CAWTGLAEEAQYF
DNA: TGTGCCTGGACCGGACTAGCGGAAGAGGCCCAGTACTTC

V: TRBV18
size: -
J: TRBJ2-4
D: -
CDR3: CASSPRSGLRNIQYF
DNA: TGTGCCAGCTCACCAAGATCGGGACTGAGGAACATTCAGTACTTC